Listed here are 28 T cell receptor beta chains from one sample, sequenced in a study of T cell repertoires in cytomegalovirus infection. TCRdb fed the reads into MiXCR, producing one record per CDR3 protein. Of 270,000 or so distinct CDR3 sequences in the sample, over 15% are singletons; the top ten hold around half. Sequenced sample: CD8+ T cells from PBMCs. Every receptor here comes from a human donor in good health (CMV status not recorded). Some clones in this sample may be carry-over from other donors' samples.

This clonotype was seen ten or more times. This chain links TRBV7-3 with TRBJ2-5; 11 nucleotides agree with TRBD1. This CDR3 region has 15 residues. The V gene's germline CDR1 is SGHTA and CDR2 FQGTGA. After removal of 3 bases from V and 4 bases from J, the junction contained 4 bases not matched to a gene. The CDR3 region is CASSFGQGAGETQYF. The CDR3 DNA reads TGTGCCAGCAGCTTCGGACAGGGGGCAGGAGAGACCCAGTACTTC.

This rearrangement joins TRBV20-1 to TRBJ2-2; 7 bases fit TRBD1. Germline-derived CDR1 and CDR2 are DFQATT and SNEGSKA (reference sequence). Germline trimming cut 6 bases from V and 6 bases from J; bases unmatched to any gene: 4. The CDR3 runs 12 residues. The CDR3 spells CSAPGGPGELFF. The CDR3 coding sequence is TGCAGTGCCCCAGGGGGTCCCGGGGAGCTGTTTTTT.

The sample holds a few counts of this clonotype. This chain joins TRBV4-3 and TRBJ1-3; no firm D call. The ends were cut back, 3 bases at V and 0 bases at J, with 9 bases in the middle. This CDR3 region has 15 residues. The germline CDR1 and CDR2 sequences are LGHNA and YSLEER. The CDR3 sequence is CASSQDFDSGNTIYF. CDR3 nucleotide sequence: TGCGCCAGCAGCCAGGACTTTGACTCTGGAAACACCATATATTTT.

Only a few counts were recorded for this clonotype. This chain uses TRBV5-1 with TRBJ2-2; D remains unclear. This CDR3 is built from 12 residues. CDR1 and CDR2 from the germline V gene are SGHRS and YFSETQ. Deletions cut 3 bases from V and 8 bases from J, with 8 bases between. In nucleotides, the CDR3 is TGCGCCAGCAGCTCCCGCCAGGGGGAGCTGTTTTTT. This gives the protein CASSSRQGELFF.

This clonotype came up many times. The genes are TRBV28 and TRBJ1-1; maybe TRBD1 (5 bases). The CDR3 is 18 residues long. Germline V gene lookup returns CDR1 MDHEN and CDR2 SYDVKM. Between the trimmed V and J ends, which lost 6 bases and 2 bases, there was a span of 25 bases. CDR3 in DNA: TGTGCCAGCAGAATTCAAAACCCGAGCAAACAGGAAAACACTGAAGCTTTCTTT. This encodes CASRIQNPSKQENTEAFF.

The rearrangement links TRBV19 to TRBJ2-1; 8 bases are a match to TRBD2. The CDR3 is made up of 15 amino acids. In germline, CDR1 is LNHDA, CDR2 SQIVND (reference sequence). The V gene end was trimmed by 3 bases and the J gene end by 2 bases; junction bases not matched to a gene: 3. CDR3: CASSITSGTYNEQFF. The CDR3 DNA follows: TGTGCCAGTAGTATTACTAGCGGTACCTACAATGAGCAGTTCTTC.

V gene TRBV18 combines with J gene TRBJ2-1; 14 bases align to TRBD2. Germline lookup yields CDR1 KGHSH and CDR2 LQKENI. This CDR3 contains 14 residues. V lost 5 bases, J lost 8 bases, and 2 bases stayed unmatched. The CDR3, as DNA: TGTGCCAGCTCAGGACTAGCGGGGGGAGATGAGCAGTTCTTC. Amino acid sequence: CASSGLAGGDEQFF.

The chain is built from TRBV27 and TRBJ1-2; TRBD1 is a possible D gene (5 bases). The V gene's germline CDR1 is MNHEY and CDR2 SMNVEV (reference sequence). Trimming took off 0 bases at V and 8 bases at J, with 13 bases between the two ends. The CDR3 is 14 residues long. The CDR3 reads CASSLSPGGRGYTF. CDR3 DNA sequence: TGTGCCAGCAGTTTATCGCCGGGGGGTCGGGGCTACACCTTC.

The chain links TRBV28 to TRBJ2-5, with D possibly TRBD2 on 5 matching bases. Per germline, CDR1 MDHEN and CDR2 SYDVKM. The CDR3 has 15 residues. V was shortened by 5 bases and J by 3 bases, with 16 bases between the two germline ends. The CDR3 spells CASSPSRGGKETQYF. The CDR3 DNA follows: TGTGCCAGCAGTCCCTCCCGGGGTGGGAAAGAGACCCAGTACTTC.

This clonotype was detected many times. V gene TRBV7-8 combines with J gene TRBJ2-5; no firm D call. V lost 5 bases, J lost 2 bases, and 30 bases lay in between. Germline loops: CDR1 SGHVS, CDR2 FQNEAQ. This CDR3 contains 20 residues. The CDR3 protein is CASSPGRQPTTAEFQETQYF. The CDR3 DNA reads TGTGCCAGCAGCCCCGGCCGCCAGCCCACCACAGCAGAATTTCAAGAGACCCAGTACTTC. Together with reference TRBV7-8 and TRBJ2-5, the CDR3 gives the full variable domain: GAGVSQSPRYKVAKRGQDVALRCDPISGHVSLFWYQQALGQGPEFLTYFQNEAQLDKSGLPSDRFFAERPEGSVSTLKIQRTQQEDSAVYLCASSPGRQPTTAEFQETQYFGPGTRLLVL.

This clonotype was recorded many times. This chain links TRBV7-9 with TRBJ2-1; 10 nucleotides agree with TRBD2. The CDR3 spans 18 residues. The V gene's germline CDR1 is SEHNR and CDR2 FQNEAQ (reference sequence). The V gene end was trimmed by 0 bases and the J gene end by 6 bases; junction bases not matched to a gene: 11. This CDR3 is CASSLAHRAGGLVNEQFF. For the CDR3, the DNA is TGTGCCAGCAGCTTAGCGCATAGAGCGGGGGGGCTCGTCAATGAGCAGTTCTTC.

V and J are TRBV4-1 and TRBJ2-1, with TRBD1 matching 7 bases. The germline V gene has CDR1 MGHRA and CDR2 YSYEKL. V was clipped by 2 bases and J by 5 bases; unmatched bases: 24. The CDR3 sequence is 21 residues long. In DNA, the CDR3 is TGCGCCAGCAGCCAATCCGGCACTTCCGATACCCTAGGGACAGCCGACAATGAGCAGTTCTTC. Encoded protein: CASSQSGTSDTLGTADNEQFF.

This clonotype appeared many times. This sequence joins TRBV6-6 and TRBJ2-2; TRBD2 aligns across 9 bases. CDR1 is MNHNY and CDR2 is SVGAGI in the germline V gene (reference sequence). Trimming cost V 0 bases and J 3 bases; bases outside gene matches: 2. The CDR3 totals 16 residues. Written as DNA, the CDR3 is TGTGCCAGCAGTTACTCACGACTAGCGGACACCGGGGAGCTGTTTTTT. It is translated as CASSYSRLADTGELFF.

This clonotype was seen a single time. J is TRBJ2-6 and V is TRBV5-1; D unclear. The CDR3 has 15 amino acids. Germline V CDR1 and CDR2: SGHRS, YFSETQ. V was cut by 7 bases and J by 4 bases, with 15 bases left in between. The DNA of the CDR3 is TGCGCCAGCGGGATGGTGGGCTCAGGGGCCAACGTCCTGACTTTC. This codes for CASGMVGSGANVLTF.

About this clonotype: One end of the junction varies from germline; a read error may be responsible. The chain joins TRBV5-6 to TRBJ1-5, with a possible D match to TRBD1 (5 bases). CDR3 length equals 14 residues. The germline gives CDR1 SGHDT, CDR2 YYEEEE. The chain's CDR3 is CVSSHRTLNQPQHF. The DNA of the CDR3 is TGTGTCAGCAGCCACCGGACACTCAATCAGCCCCAGCATTTT.

This clonotype came up many times. The genes are TRBV6-5 and TRBJ2-2, with 8 bases fitting TRBD2. The CDR3 has 15 amino acids. The germline gives CDR1 MNHEY, CDR2 SVGAGI. V lost 0 bases to trimming and J lost 4 bases; unmatched junction nucleotides: 1. DNA of the CDR3: TGTGCCAGCAGTTACTCTAGCGGGATCACCGGGGAGCTGTTTTTT. Protein product: CASSYSSGITGELFF.

The V call is TRBV7-6, the J call TRBJ1-1, with 7 bases aligning to TRBD1. V lost 4 bases and J lost 0; bases outside the gene matches: 8. CDR1 and CDR2 from the germline V gene are SGHVS and FNYEAQ. This CDR3 comprises 16 residues. The CDR3 bases are TGTGCCAGCAGCTCACCGGGACAGAGTATGAACACTGAAGCTTTCTTT. Protein: CASSSPGQSMNTEAFF.

This clonotype has ten or more counts. The J gene is TRBJ1-1, the V gene TRBV5-1; the D is unclear. Between the trimmed V and J ends, which lost 0 bases and 0 bases, there was a span of 6 bases. Germline V lookup: CDR1 SGHRS, CDR2 YFSETQ. The CDR3 length is 14 residues. CDR3 coding DNA: TGCGCCAGCAGCTTGGAACATTTGAACACTGAAGCTTTCTTT. The encoded protein is CASSLEHLNTEAFF. Complete variable domain (other parts from reference TRBV5-1 and TRBJ1-1): KAGVTQTPRYLIKTRGQQVTLSCSPISGHRSVSWYQQTPGQGLQFLFEYFSETQRNKGNFPGRFSGRQFSNSRSEMNVSTLELGDSALYLCASSLEHLNTEAFFGQGTRLTVV.

The CDR3 DNA sequence: TGTGCCAGCAGAGCTGGGGGTCAAGAGACCCAGTACTTC. Translated, it gives CASRAGGQETQYF. The genes are TRBV7-2 and TRBJ2-5, with D possibly called TRBD1 or TRBD2 (5 bases each). Germline CDR1 is SGHTA and CDR2 is FQGNSA. The CDR3 has 13 residues. The germline V and J ends were trimmed by 6 bases and 2 bases, with 10 bases remaining between them. Drawing the rest from reference TRBV7-2 and TRBJ2-5, the complete variable domain is GAGVSQSPSNKVTEKGKDVELRCDPISGHTALYWYRQSLGQGLEFLIYFQGNSAPDKSGLPSDRFSAERTGGSVSTLTIQRTQQEDSAVYLCASRAGGQETQYFGPGTRLLVL.

This clonotype occurred many times. The chain uses TRBV5-6 and TRBJ1-6, with 10 bases that match TRBD1. The CDR3 spans 20 residues. V lost 3 bases and J lost 8; bases outside the gene matches: 20. CDR1 and CDR2 (germline): SGHDT, YYEEEE. The CDR3 protein is CASSWESRDRGLLKDSPLHF. The CDR3 nucleotides read TGTGCCAGCAGCTGGGAGTCCCGGGACAGGGGTTTGCTAAAGGATTCACCCCTCCACTTT.

This clonotype was picked up many times. The V and J genes are TRBV7-2 and TRBJ1-2; tentatively, D is TRBD1 (5 bases). The CDR3 has 15 amino acids. Germline-derived CDR1 and CDR2 are SGHTA and FQGNSA. V was pared by 4 bases and J by 6 bases, with 18 bases between. CDR3 sequence: CASSSLGQGDNGYTF. The CDR3, as DNA: TGTGCCAGCAGCTCCCTAGGACAAGGGGATAATGGCTACACCTTC. The full variable domain, its missing parts supplied by reference TRBV7-2 and TRBJ1-2, is GAGVSQSPSNKVTEKGKDVELRCDPISGHTALYWYRQSLGQGLEFLIYFQGNSAPDKSGLPSDRFSAERTGGSVSTLTIQRTQQEDSAVYLCASSSLGQGDNGYTFGSGTRLTVV.

The chain has TRBV29-1 and TRBJ1-2; 11 bases align to TRBD1. CDR3 length equals 15 residues. Trimming at V came to 6 bases and at J to 5 bases, leaving 11 bases not matched to a gene. Germline V gives CDR1 SQVTM, CDR2 ANQGSEA. In DNA, the CDR3 is TGCAGCGTGGGACAGGGGGATGCCCCAACGTATGGCTACACCTTC. The encoded protein is CSVGQGDAPTYGYTF.

This clonotype was seen ten or more times. The chain uses TRBV7-8 and TRBJ1-5; D possibly corresponds to TRBD1 (5 bases). The V gene's germline CDR1 is SGHVS and CDR2 FQNEAQ. V lost 5 bases and J lost 1, with 9 bases in between. The CDR3 is made up of 14 amino acids. DNA for the CDR3: TGTGCCAGCAGCCTTAGACAGAGCAATCAGCCCCAGCATTTT. Its translation is CASSLRQSNQPQHF.

The table lists this clonotype with many counts. This chain uses TRBV7-8 with TRBJ2-3; maybe TRBD1 (5 bases). CDR3 size: 14 residues. Trimming removed 2 bases from V and 4 bases from J, with 10 bases in between. Germline-derived CDR1 and CDR2 are SGHVS and FQNEAQ. The CDR3 region is CASSLQGGSDTQYF. In nucleotides, the CDR3 is TGTGCCAGCAGCTTACAGGGTGGATCAGATACGCAGTATTTT.

Ten or more counts support this clonotype. The chain recombines TRBV7-9 with TRBJ2-1; 7 nucleotides align to TRBD2. Germline V lookup: CDR1 SEHNR, CDR2 FQNEAQ (reference sequence). The CDR3 runs to 14 residues. Losses at the gene ends were 3 bases for V and 3 bases for J; bases not matched to a gene: 2. The CDR3 protein is CASSLGGDYNEQFF. CDR3 nucleotides: TGTGCCAGCAGCTTGGGGGGGGACTACAATGAGCAGTTCTTC.

This clonotype has ten or more counts. The CDR3 loop reads CSVTQLTTASYGYTF. CDR3 DNA sequence: TGCAGTGTCACGCAACTCACGACAGCCAGTTATGGCTACACCTTC. The chain couples TRBV20-1 to TRBJ1-2; D perhaps matches TRBD1 (5 bases). The CDR3 spans 15 residues. Germline V gene sequence: CDR1 DFQATT, CDR2 SNEGSKA (reference sequence). V lost 7 bases to trimming and J lost 5 bases, with 23 bases between them.

J is TRBJ2-5 and V is TRBV14, with D hard to call. From germline, CDR1 is SGHDN and CDR2 FVKESK. The CDR3 totals 15 residues. V was pared by 4 bases and J by 5 bases, with 17 bases between. The chain's CDR3 is CASSPRLQIAETQYF. The CDR3 DNA follows: TGTGCCAGCAGCCCACGCCTACAGATCGCGGAGACCCAGTACTTC.

This clonotype was recorded at least ten times. This chain joins TRBV6-6 and TRBJ1-2; 7 nucleotides match TRBD1. In germline, CDR1 is MNHNY, CDR2 SVGAGI (reference sequence). This CDR3 is built from 13 residues. The V gene end was trimmed by 7 bases and the J gene end by 4 bases; junction bases not matched to a gene: 6. This CDR3 reads CASTLTGIYGYTF. In nucleotides, the CDR3 is TGTGCCAGCACCCTGACAGGGATCTATGGCTACACCTTC.